This is a list of T cell receptor beta chains from one sample in a study of Graves' ophthalmopathy and Graves' hyperthyroidism. TCRdb re-derived calls from the multiplex PCR reads in MiXCR, one entry per CDR3 protein. The sample consists of almost 750,000 distinct CDR3 sequences, 40% of them appearing once. The specimen sequenced was peripheral blood. These receptors were taken from an adult man with Graves' ophthalmopathy. The CDR3 runs from the conserved cysteine through the conserved F or W. D genes are given only for firm matches. For some rows the clone size is stated as once, few or many, or as a class when expanded; others skip it.

D: .; length: 13; J: TRBJ2-3; V: TRBV7-8; size: .; DNA: TGTGCCAGCAGCTTAGCCGTCACAGATACGCAGTATTTT; CDR3: CASSLAVTDTQYF
D: .; length: 12; J: TRBJ2-7; V: TRBV27; size: few; DNA: TGTGCCAGCAGTAGTTCCCCCCCGGAGCAGTACTTC; CDR3: CASSSSPPEQYF
D: TRBD1; length: 13; J: TRBJ1-1; V: TRBV10-1; size: .; DNA: TGCGCCAGCAGTGATCGGACAGGGTCTGAAGCTTTCTTT; CDR3: CASSDRTGSEAFF
D: TRBD1; length: 14; J: TRBJ1-2; V: TRBV6-1; size: .; DNA: TGTGCCAGCAGTTACCGGACAGGTTTGTCCGGCTACACCTTC; CDR3: CASSYRTGLSGYTF
D: TRBD1; length: 15; J: TRBJ1-2; V: TRBV15; size: .; DNA: TGTGCCACCAGCAGAGGGACAGGGGGAGTGATGGGCTACACCTTC; CDR3: CATSRGTGGVMGYTF
D: .; length: 17; J: TRBJ1-3; V: TRBV7-8; size: .; DNA: TGTGCCAGCAGCTCAAGACTCACAGGGCTCTCTGGAAACACCATATATTTT; CDR3: CASSSRLTGLSGNTIYF
D: .; length: 15; J: TRBJ2-7; V: TRBV2; size: .; DNA: TGTGCCAGCAGACGTCGCGGGACACGGTATAGCGAGCAGTACTTC; CDR3: CASRRRGTRYSEQYF
D: .; length: 14; J: TRBJ2-5; V: TRBV10-3; size: .; DNA: TGTGCCATCGGGGAAGGGGCGAAGGAAGAGACCCAGTACTTC; CDR3: CAIGEGAKEETQYF
D: TRBD2; length: 14; J: TRBJ2-7; V: TRBV2; size: many; DNA: TGTGCCAGCAAAAGGTCTCCTAGCGGGGTCGAGCAGTACTTC; CDR3: CASKRSPSGVEQYF
D: .; length: 15; J: TRBJ2-6; V: TRBV28; size: .; DNA: TGTGCCAGCACGGCAGGGGACTATGGGGCCAACGTCCTGACTTTC; CDR3: CASTAGDYGANVLTF
D: .; length: 13; J: TRBJ1-4; V: TRBV10-3; size: .; DNA: TGTGCCATCAGCCGAAAGGGGACAGAAAAACTGTTTTTT; CDR3: CAISRKGTEKLFF
D: .; length: 13; J: TRBJ1-2; V: TRBV2; size: .; DNA: TGTGCCAGCAGTGAAACAGCGGTCTATGGCTACACCTTC; CDR3: CASSETAVYGYTF
D: .; length: 12; J: TRBJ1-1; V: TRBV5-6; size: .; DNA: TGTGCCAGTCACGGGGGGGACACTGAAGCTTTCTTT; CDR3: CASHGGDTEAFF
D: TRBD1; length: 15; J: TRBJ2-2; V: TRBV25-1; size: few; DNA: TGTGCCAGCAGTCACAAGACAGGGGGTAACGGGGAGCTGTTTTTT; CDR3: CASSHKTGGNGELFF
D: .; length: 13; J: TRBJ2-7; V: TRBV7-9; size: .; DNA: TGTGCCAGCAGTTTATCGGGCAGCCACGAGCAGTACTTC; CDR3: CASSLSGSHEQYF
D: TRBD1; length: 14; J: TRBJ2-7; V: TRBV13; size: few; DNA: TGTGCCAGCAGCTTACCAGGGGGCAAGAACGAGCAGTACTTC; CDR3: CASSLPGGKNEQYF
D: .; length: 16; J: TRBJ1-4; V: TRBV25-1; size: few; DNA: TGTGCCAGCAGTCCCCACCCTAGGGAGAGTAATGAAAAACTGTTTTTT; CDR3: CASSPHPRESNEKLFF
D: TRBD1; length: 15; J: TRBJ2-7; V: TRBV7-2; size: .; DNA: TGTGCCAGCAGTTACCGGACAGGGGGATCCGACGAGCAGTACTTC; CDR3: CASSYRTGGSDEQYF
D: .; length: 14; J: TRBJ2-5; V: TRBV4-1; size: .; DNA: TGCGCCAGCAGCCAACCCCGGGACAAGGAGACCCAGTACTTC; CDR3: CASSQPRDKETQYF
D: TRBD1; length: 15; J: TRBJ1-2; V: TRBV7-9; size: .; DNA: TGTGCCAGCAGCTTAATAGACAGGGGAGAGGCTGGCTACACCTTC; CDR3: CASSLIDRGEAGYTF
D: .; length: 12; J: TRBJ2-5; V: TRBV15; size: .; DNA: TGTGCCACCAGCAGAGATTCGGGGGAATGGTACTTC; CDR3: CATSRDSGEWYF
D: .; length: 15; J: TRBJ1-1; V: TRBV7-9; size: .; DNA: TGTGCCAGCAGGGGGTTTGGCAGGGTGAACACTGAAGCTTTCTTT; CDR3: CASRGFGRVNTEAFF
D: .; length: 14; J: TRBJ1-5; V: TRBV9; size: .; DNA: TGTGCCAGCGCTCAGGGTGGTTGGAATCAGCCCCAGCATTTT; CDR3: CASAQGGWNQPQHF
D: TRBD1; length: 13; J: TRBJ1-1; V: TRBV9; size: .; DNA: TGTGCCAGCTCATCAGGGACAGGCTCGGAAGCTTTCTTT; CDR3: CASSSGTGSEAFF
D: .; length: 9; J: TRBJ2-7; V: TRBV10-3; size: .; DNA: TGTGCCAGCAGTGACTTTCTACTCTTC; CDR3: CASSDFLLF
D: TRBD1; length: 13; J: TRBJ2-7; V: TRBV7-9; size: .; DNA: TGTGCCAGCAGGCGGACAGGCTATGGCGAGCAGTACTTC; CDR3: CASRRTGYGEQYF
D: TRBD1; length: 15; J: TRBJ1-1; V: TRBV12-3/TRBV12-4; size: many; DNA: TGTGCCAGCAGCCCCCACAGGGGACTGGAGGTGACAGCTTTCTTT; CDR3: CASSPHRGLEVTAFF
D: .; length: 13; J: TRBJ1-5; V: TRBV2; size: many; DNA: TGTGCCAGCAGTTTTACGGGATCTCAGCCCCAGCATTTT; CDR3: CASSFTGSQPQHF
D: .; length: 15; J: TRBJ1-4; V: TRBV19; size: few; DNA: TGTGCCAGTAATCGCCGGGGGGAGTCTAATGAAAAACTGTTTTTT; CDR3: CASNRRGESNEKLFF
D: .; length: 14; J: TRBJ2-5; V: TRBV2; size: .; DNA: TGTGCCAGCAGTCACCAGGGGCCTGTGGAGACCCAGTACTTC; CDR3: CASSHQGPVETQYF
D: TRBD1; length: 17; J: TRBJ1-4; V: TRBV11-2; size: .; DNA: TGTGCCAGCAGTTCCGGGACAGGGGGCCGCCGTAATGAAAAACTGTTTTTT; CDR3: CASSSGTGGRRNEKLFF